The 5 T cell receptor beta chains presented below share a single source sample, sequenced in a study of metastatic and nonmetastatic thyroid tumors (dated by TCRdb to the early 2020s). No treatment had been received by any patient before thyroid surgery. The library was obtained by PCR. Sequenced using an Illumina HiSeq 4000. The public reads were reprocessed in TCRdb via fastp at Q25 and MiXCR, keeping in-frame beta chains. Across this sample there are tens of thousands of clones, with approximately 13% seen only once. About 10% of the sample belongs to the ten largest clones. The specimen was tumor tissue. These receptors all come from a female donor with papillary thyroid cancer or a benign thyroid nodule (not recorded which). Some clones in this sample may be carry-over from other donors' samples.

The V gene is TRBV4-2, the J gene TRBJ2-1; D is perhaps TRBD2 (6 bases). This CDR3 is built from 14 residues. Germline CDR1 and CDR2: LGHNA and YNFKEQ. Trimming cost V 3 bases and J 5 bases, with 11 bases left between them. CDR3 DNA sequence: TGTGCCAGCAGCCATCTTAGCGGAAACAATGAGCAGTTCTTC. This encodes CASSHLSGNNEQFF.

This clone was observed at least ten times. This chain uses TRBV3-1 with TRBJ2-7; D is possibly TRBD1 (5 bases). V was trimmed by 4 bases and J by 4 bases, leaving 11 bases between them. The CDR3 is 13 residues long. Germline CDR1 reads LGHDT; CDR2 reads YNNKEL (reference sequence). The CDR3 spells CASSLVGVYEQYF. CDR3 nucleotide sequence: TGTGCCAGCAGCCTCGTAGGGGTATACGAGCAGTACTTC.

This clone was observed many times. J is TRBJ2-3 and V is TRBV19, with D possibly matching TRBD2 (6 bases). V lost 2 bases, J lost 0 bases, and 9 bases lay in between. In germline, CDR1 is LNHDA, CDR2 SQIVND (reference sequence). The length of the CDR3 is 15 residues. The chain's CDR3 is CASSIIAASTDTQYF. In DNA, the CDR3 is TGTGCCAGTAGTATAATAGCGGCTAGCACAGATACGCAGTATTTT. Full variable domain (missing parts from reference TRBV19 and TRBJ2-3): DGGITQSPKYLFRKEGQNVTLSCEQNLNHDAMYWYRQDPGQGLRLIYYSQIVNDFQKGDIAEGYSVSREKKESFPLTVTSAQKNPTAFYLCASSIIAASTDTQYFGPGTRLTVL.

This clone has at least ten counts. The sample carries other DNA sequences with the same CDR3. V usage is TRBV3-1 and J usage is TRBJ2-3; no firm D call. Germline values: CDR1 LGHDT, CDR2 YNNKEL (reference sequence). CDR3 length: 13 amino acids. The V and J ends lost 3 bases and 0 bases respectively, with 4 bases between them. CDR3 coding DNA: TGTGCCAGCAGCCAGGTGAGCACAGATACGCAGTATTTT. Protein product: CASSQVSTDTQYF.

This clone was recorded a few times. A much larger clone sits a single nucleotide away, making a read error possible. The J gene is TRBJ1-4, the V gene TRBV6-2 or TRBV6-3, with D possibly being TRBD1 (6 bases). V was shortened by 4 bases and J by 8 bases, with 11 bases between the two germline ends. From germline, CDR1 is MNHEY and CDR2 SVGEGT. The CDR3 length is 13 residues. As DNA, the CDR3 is TGTGCCAGCAGTTGGACAGACGGGGAAAAACTGTTTTTT. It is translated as CASSWTDGEKLFF.